The sequence of this T cell receptor (beta chain) was determined in a study of post-analysis software for immune sequencing data. This clonotype has more than one count but fewer than ten. What it recognizes is unknown. TCR beta cDNA libraries included unique molecular identifiers. MiXCR, run by TCRdb on the PCR reads, gives a single entry per CDR3 protein. The sample has approximately 460,000 distinct CDR3 sequences; 40% to 55% are singletons. Study-wide results and limits: Comparison of patients with controls showed four or five TRBV segments more frequent in patients, TRBV5-6, TRBV5-1 and TRBV20-1 among them.

The CDR3 is made up of 13 amino acids. Trimming shortened V by 7 bases and J by 4 bases, and 13 bases separated the two germline ends. Germline CDR1 and CDR2: ENHRY and SYGVKD. This TCR was recovered from a girl between 10 and 17 years old with multiple sclerosis. Sequencing input: blood. The rearrangement uses TRBV10-3 and TRBJ2-5; tentatively, D is TRBD2 (7 bases). CDR3 protein: CAITRRGGETQYF. The CDR3 region has the DNA TGTGCCATCACCAGGAGGGGGGGAGAGACCCAGTACTTC.